This entry describes one TCR beta chain. What it recognizes is unknown. Trimming removed 0 bases at V and 4 bases at J, with 13 bases between. This CDR3 has 15 amino acids. CDR1 DFQATT and CDR2 SNEGSKA come from the germline V gene (reference sequence). This sample was included in a study of response to subunit inactivated influenza vaccine. TCRdb passed the RT-PCR reads through MiXCR, listing each CDR3 protein once. This repertoire shows around 190,000 distinct CDR3 sequences, nearly 9.5% found once; its top ten account for approximately 11%. General study points: Authors suggested seasonal influenza vaccinations each recruit few new T cells.

The chain is built from TRBV20-1 and TRBJ2-1; unclear D gene. This sequence originates from a man between 50 and 59 years old who received an inactivated influenza vaccine. The sample in question was non-naive T cells sorted from PBMCs, obtained on the day of vaccination. The CDR3 here is CSAREKLLLYNEQFF. CDR3 bases: TGCAGTGCTAGAGAGAAACTACTACTTTACAATGAGCAGTTCTTC.